One sample yielded the 30 T cell receptor beta chains listed below, sequenced in a study of cytotoxic CD8 clonotypes in ibrutinib-treated CLL. The protocol was immunoSEQ multiplex PCR, while the TCRdb copy is restricted to in-frame clones and leaves out a portion. The repertoire holds 25,000 to 35,000 clones, with approximately 60% as singletons. The sample here was PBMCs, taken before ibrutinib treatment. All receptors come from a human donor with chronic lymphocytic leukemia.

The chain has TRBV6-5 and TRBJ2-7; tentatively, D is TRBD1 (5 bases). V shed 2 bases and J shed 5 bases, with 7 bases lying between them. Germline V CDR1 and CDR2: MNHEY, SVGAGI. The CDR3 sequence is 12 residues long. As DNA, the CDR3 is TGTGCCAGCAGTTACGCAGGGAACGAGCAGTACTTC. It is translated as CASSYAGNEQYF.

This clone turned up a few times. The DNA for the CDR3 is TGTGCCAGCAGCAAAGCCACAGAACATAGCAATCAGCCCCAGCATTTT. Residues: CASSKATEHSNQPQHF. The J gene is TRBJ1-5, the V gene TRBV21-1; the table's D gene call, TRBD1, was not cross checked with the DNA. TRBV21-1 is reported as a pseudogene. The CDR3 has 16 residues.

V gene TRBV6-6 combines with J gene TRBJ2-7; 11 positions agree with TRBD2. CDR3 length equals 16 residues. Germline CDR1 MNHNY, CDR2 SVGAGI (reference sequence). The V and J ends lost 5 bases and 3 bases, in that order; junction bases with no gene match: 9. The CDR3 is CASSPRASGGFYEQYF. For the CDR3, the DNA is TGTGCCAGCAGTCCTCGGGCTAGCGGGGGGTTCTACGAGCAGTACTTC.

The gene calls are TRBV10-3 and TRBJ1-1, with TRBD1 matching over 7 bases. V trimming: 5 bases; J trimming: 7 bases; junction bases outside the gene matches: 7. There are 13 residues in the CDR3. CDR1 is ENHRY and CDR2 is SYGVKD in the germline V gene. As DNA, the CDR3 is TGTGCCATCAGTCCAACAGGGGTCCGTGAAGCTTTCTTT. This encodes CAISPTGVREAFF.

Only one count was recorded for this clone. This chain uses TRBV5-1 with TRBJ2-2; D unresolved. The length of the CDR3 is 15 residues. V shed 4 bases and J shed 1 base, with 11 bases lying between them. Germline V gene lookup returns CDR1 SGHRS and CDR2 YFSETQ. The CDR3 DNA reads TGCGCCAGCAGCAAAAGGGCAGAGAACACCGGGGAGCTGTTTTTT. Translation gives CASSKRAENTGELFF.

The V gene is TRBV10-1, the J gene TRBJ2-3; 14 bases line up with TRBD2. V shed 4 bases, J shed 5 bases, and the junction held 2 bases outside the gene matches. The CDR3 runs 15 residues. From germline, CDR1 is WNHNN and CDR2 SYGVQD (reference sequence). In nucleotides, the CDR3 is TGCGCCAGCAGTGGACTAGCGGGGGGGCAAGATACGCAGTATTTT. Translating it yields CASSGLAGGQDTQYF.

Concerning this clone itself: An end of the junction differs from the germline gene, which may be a read error. V gene TRBV7-7 combines with J gene TRBJ2-2; 11 positions match TRBD2. This CDR3 is 17 amino acids long. Looked up from germline, CDR1 is SSHAT and CDR2 is FNYEAQ (reference sequence). CDR3 sequence (DNA): TGTGCTAGCAGCTCACTAGCGGGAGCTTACGACACCGGGGAGCTGTTTTTT. This sequence encodes CASSSLAGAYDTGELFF. Looking up the rest from reference TRBV7-7 and TRBJ2-2 gives the full variable domain: GAGVSQSPRYKVTKRGQDVTLRCDPISSHATLYWYQQALGQGPEFLTYFNYEAQPDKSGLPSDRFSAERPEGSISTLTIQRTEQRDSAMYRCASSSLAGAYDTGELFFGEGSRLTVL.

The V gene is TRBV5-4, the J gene TRBJ2-7, with 7 bases fitting TRBD1. This CDR3 contains 15 residues. J was trimmed by 2 bases and V by 4 bases; bases with no gene match: 9. Per the germline V gene, CDR1 is SGHNT and CDR2 is YYREEE (reference sequence). Here the CDR3 reads CASSLPGQLTYEQYF. DNA for the CDR3: TGTGCCAGCAGCCTTCCGGGACAGCTTACCTACGAGCAGTACTTC.

This sequence joins TRBV21-1 and TRBJ2-5; the DNA was not compared with TRBD1, the D call given in the table. TRBV21-1 is marked as a pseudogene. The CDR3 covers 15 residues. The CDR3 DNA reads as TGTGCCAGCAGCCTTAGGGGGGACAGGAGAGAGACCCAGTACTTC. Translated, it gives CASSLRGDRRETQYF.

This clone has a handful of counts. V gene TRBV6-5 combines with J gene TRBJ1-1; maybe TRBD1 (5 bases). The V gene lost 4 bases and the J gene lost 1 base, with 10 bases spanning the gap. CDR3 length: 14 residues. Per the germline V gene, CDR1 is MNHEY and CDR2 is SVGAGI. This CDR3 reads CASSFQGQNTEAFF. The CDR3 nucleotides read TGTGCCAGCAGTTTCCAGGGTCAGAACACTGAAGCTTTCTTT.

The chain combines TRBV7-3 with TRBJ2-7; D tentatively fits TRBD1 or TRBD2 (5 bases each). Germline V lookup: CDR1 SGHTA, CDR2 FQGTGA. This CDR3 spans 15 amino acids. Deletions cut 2 bases from V and 0 bases from J, with 11 bases between. CDR3: CASSLGAGSSYEQYF. The CDR3 DNA follows: TGTGCCAGCAGCTTAGGGGCGGGTAGCTCCTACGAGCAGTACTTC.

The chain has TRBV28 and TRBJ2-3, with 8 positions matching TRBD2. V dropped 5 bases and J dropped 2; count of bases not matched to a gene: 9. The CDR3 covers 16 residues. CDR1 MDHEN and CDR2 SYDVKM come from the germline V gene. CDR3 sequence reads: CASSQNSAGDTDTQYF. The CDR3, as DNA: TGTGCCAGCAGTCAAAACTCAGCGGGGGACACAGATACGCAGTATTTT.

This clone was seen a few times. The V call is TRBV5-4, the J call TRBJ1-4; 9 nucleotides align to TRBD1. Unmatched junction bases numbered 2, after V lost 0 bases and J lost 5 bases. Per the germline V gene, CDR1 is SGHNT and CDR2 is YYREEE (reference sequence). The CDR3 length is 15 residues. The CDR3 bases are TGTGCCAGCAGCTTGGCCGGGACAGGGAATGAAAAACTGTTTTTT. This sequence encodes CASSLAGTGNEKLFF.

This chain links TRBV5-1 with TRBJ1-1; no clear D. Germline CDR1 and CDR2: SGHRS and YFSETQ. The CDR3 has 13 amino acids. Trimming shortened V by 2 bases and J by 1 base, and 6 bases separated the two germline ends. CDR3 protein: CASSLAGNTEAFF. Written as DNA, the CDR3 is TGCGCCAGCAGCTTAGCAGGGAACACTGAAGCTTTCTTT.

The chain uses TRBV11-2 and TRBJ1-1; D remains ambiguous. The V end was cut by 5 bases, the J end by 4 bases, with 11 bases between. Germline lookup yields CDR1 SGHAT and CDR2 FQNNGV. The CDR3 sequence is 13 residues long. The CDR3 region is CASSPGVTTEAFF. CDR3 DNA sequence: TGTGCCAGCAGCCCCGGGGTGACCACTGAAGCTTTCTTT. Complete variable domain (other parts from reference TRBV11-2 and TRBJ1-1): EAGVAQSPRYKIIEKRQSVAFWCNPISGHATLYWYQQILGQGPKLLIQFQNNGVVDDSQLPKDRFSAERLKGVDSTLKIQPAKLEDSAVYLCASSPGVTTEAFFGQGTRLTVV.

This clone was recorded a few times. J is TRBJ1-2 and V is TRBV19; TRBD1 agrees at 9 bases. V was pared by 4 bases and J by 4 bases, with 1 base of the junction left unmatched. CDR1 is LNHDA and CDR2 is SQIVND in the germline V gene (reference sequence). The CDR3 spans 13 residues. CDR3 in DNA: TGTGCCAGTAGTACGGGACAGGGCTATGGCTACACCTTC. Translation gives CASSTGQGYGYTF. The whole variable domain, remainder taken from reference TRBV19 and TRBJ1-2, is DGGITQSPKYLFRKEGQNVTLSCEQNLNHDAMYWYRQDPGQGLRLIYYSQIVNDFQKGDIAEGYSVSREKKESFPLTVTSAQKNPTAFYLCASSTGQGYGYTFGSGTRLTVV.

The chain uses TRBV4-1 and TRBJ2-7; D gene uncertain. Trimming took 1 base from V and 2 from J, leaving 9 bases between them. Germline V gives CDR1 MGHRA, CDR2 YSYEKL. The CDR3 is 14 residues long. The CDR3 reads CASSQGNPPYEQYF. CDR3 coding DNA: TGCGCCAGCAGCCAAGGGAACCCACCCTACGAGCAGTACTTC.

This clone was counted a few times. The rearrangement links TRBV7-3 to TRBJ2-3; possible D gene TRBD2, 6 bases. The germline V gene has CDR1 SGHTA and CDR2 FQGTGA. V lost 5 bases and J lost 4, with 16 bases in between. The CDR3 contains 15 residues. The chain's CDR3 is CASSPMGERADTQYF. Here the CDR3 DNA reads TGTGCCAGCAGCCCTATGGGGGAGCGGGCAGATACGCAGTATTTT.

The chain joins TRBV6-1 to TRBJ2-1; a weak D match, TRBD2 (6 bases). The V gene lost 6 bases and the J gene lost 1 base, with 13 bases spanning the gap. The CDR3 totals 15 residues. In germline, CDR1 is MNHNS, CDR2 SASEGT. CDR3 bases: TGTGCCAGCAGGGGGGGATATGGTTCCTACAATGAGCAGTTCTTC. Residues: CASRGGYGSYNEQFF.

The gene calls are TRBV4-1 and TRBJ2-1; TRBD2 matches at 10 bases. Trimming removed 2 bases from V and 7 bases from J; junction bases left unmatched: 8. The CDR3 runs 16 residues. Germline-derived CDR1 and CDR2 are MGHRA and YSYEKL. CDR3 residues: CASSQPASGSYNEQFF. CDR3 DNA sequence: TGCGCCAGCAGCCAACCGGCTAGCGGGAGTTATAATGAGCAGTTCTTC.

The chain employs TRBV6-5 and TRBJ2-5, with 8 bases that match TRBD2. Germline-derived CDR1 and CDR2 are MNHEY and SVGAGI. With 4 bases clipped from V and 8 bases from J, the junction kept 9 bases outside the gene matches. The CDR3 runs to 14 residues. The CDR3, as DNA: TGTGCCAGCAGTTCCCCAAGTAGCGGGGATACCCAGTACTTC. Translating gives CASSSPSSGDTQYF.

This chain links TRBV4-2 with TRBJ2-3, with 14 bases matching TRBD2. The CDR3 runs to 16 residues. The germline gives CDR1 LGHNA, CDR2 YNFKEQ. Trimming cost V 3 bases and J 4 bases; bases outside gene matches: 3. The CDR3 spells CASSHGLAGGADTQYF. As DNA, the CDR3 is TGTGCCAGCAGCCACGGACTAGCGGGGGGCGCAGATACGCAGTATTTT.

The chain links TRBV11-2 to TRBJ2-1, with D perhaps being TRBD1 or TRBD2 (5 bases each). The germline gives CDR1 SGHAT, CDR2 FQNNGV. The CDR3 contains 14 residues. Deletions cut 5 bases from V and 7 bases from J, with 15 bases between. The CDR3 nucleotides are TGTGCCAGCAGCCCTCTTTGGGGGTGGAATGAGCAGTTCTTC. It yields the protein CASSPLWGWNEQFF.

This sequence joins TRBV7-6 and TRBJ1-1; 7 positions agree with TRBD1. Trimming cost V 5 bases and J 0 bases; bases outside gene matches: 6. From germline, CDR1 is SGHVS and CDR2 FNYEAQ. There are 15 residues in the CDR3. CDR3 sequence: CASSQRTGMNTEAFF. The CDR3 bases are TGTGCCAGCAGCCAGCGGACAGGCATGAACACTGAAGCTTTCTTT.

The chain joins TRBV6-1 to TRBJ1-2; D is perhaps TRBD1 (6 bases). There are 13 residues in the CDR3. V shed 2 bases and J shed 8 bases, with 12 bases lying between them. Germline V lookup: CDR1 MNHNS, CDR2 SASEGT. The CDR3 protein is CASSERQGMGYTF. As DNA, the CDR3 is TGTGCCAGCAGTGAACGGCAGGGGATGGGCTACACCTTC.

Only a few counts were recorded for this clone. The rearrangement uses TRBV27 and TRBJ2-1; 13 positions agree with TRBD2. This CDR3 has 13 residues. Germline CDR1 is MNHEY and CDR2 is SMNVEV (reference sequence). With 10 bases clipped from V and 10 bases from J, the junction kept 7 bases outside the gene matches. The CDR3: CATRGLAGREQFF. The CDR3 coding sequence is TGTGCCACAAGGGGACTAGCGGGAAGAGAGCAGTTCTTC.

The rearrangement links TRBV6-5 to TRBJ2-7; possibly TRBD2 for D (7 bases). V was cut by 6 bases and J by 1 base, with 13 bases left in between. The germline V gene has CDR1 MNHEY and CDR2 SVGAGI. The CDR3 length is 14 residues. CDR3: CASRSGGTSYEQYF. CDR3 in DNA: TGTGCCAGCAGGTCGGGGGGCACATCCTACGAGCAGTACTTC.

The gene calls are TRBV5-5 and TRBJ2-7; TRBD2 aligns across 11 bases. Germline V gene data show CDR1 as SGHKS and CDR2 as YYEKEE (reference sequence). The V gene end was trimmed by 4 bases and the J gene end by 4 bases; junction bases not matched to a gene: 7. The CDR3 extends over 15 amino acids. CDR3 protein: CASSLVAGGPYEQYF. The CDR3 DNA follows: TGTGCCAGCAGCCTTGTAGCGGGGGGGCCGTACGAGCAGTACTTC.

V usage is TRBV2 and J usage is TRBJ1-2, with D tentatively TRBD1 (5 bases). This CDR3 has 13 amino acids. Germline values: CDR1 SNHLY, CDR2 FYNNEI. Trimming took off 6 bases at V and 8 bases at J, with 16 bases between the two ends. This CDR3 is CASSETGFEGYTF. CDR3 bases: TGTGCCAGCAGCGAAACAGGTTTTGAAGGCTACACCTTC. Combining the CDR3 with reference TRBV2 and TRBJ1-2 gives the whole variable domain EPEVTQTPSHQVTQMGQEVILRCVPISNHLYFYWYRQILGQKVEFLVSFYNNEISEKSEIFDDQFSVERPDGSNFTLKIRSTKLEDSAMYFCASSETGFEGYTFGSGTRLTVV.

This clone occurred a few times. The V gene is TRBV4-1, the J gene TRBJ1-4, with 9 bases that match TRBD1. V lost 0 bases to trimming and J lost 4 bases; unmatched junction nucleotides: 3. Looked up from germline, CDR1 is MGHRA and CDR2 is YSYEKL. This CDR3 comprises 16 residues. Here the CDR3 DNA reads TGCGCCAGCAGCCAAGATAGGGGACAGGGTAATGAAAAACTGTTTTTT. Translation: CASSQDRGQGNEKLFF.